This TCR beta chain was sequenced for a study of shared clonotypes between healthy human individuals. Germline CDR1 is PRHDT and CDR2 is FYEKMQ (reference sequence). This CDR3 contains 12 residues. V was clipped by 0 bases and J by 6 bases, with 2 bases between them. Findings and caveats of the study: Non-shared clonotypes showed lower generation probabilities than clonotypes common to all four donors.

A remark on this clone: The antigen remains unidentified.

It was at deep level that the assay was run. The repertoire was sequenced with immunoSEQ multiplex PCR; TCRdb's copy has only in-frame clones and lacks some. The table includes about 2.1 million clones, around 95% detected once. Naive CD8 isolation took CD45RO-negative cells positively selected for CCR7 and excluded terminally differentiated effector memory CD45RA+ cells. The origin of this receptor is a man younger than 30 in good health. Some clones in this sample may be carry-over from other donors' samples. The V call is TRBV13, the J call TRBJ2-2; D is ambiguous. The specimen sequenced was naive CD8+ T cells from PBMCs. CDR3 coding DNA: TGTGCCAGCAGCTTAGGTTCCGGGGAGCTGTTTTTT. It yields the protein CASSLGSGELFF.